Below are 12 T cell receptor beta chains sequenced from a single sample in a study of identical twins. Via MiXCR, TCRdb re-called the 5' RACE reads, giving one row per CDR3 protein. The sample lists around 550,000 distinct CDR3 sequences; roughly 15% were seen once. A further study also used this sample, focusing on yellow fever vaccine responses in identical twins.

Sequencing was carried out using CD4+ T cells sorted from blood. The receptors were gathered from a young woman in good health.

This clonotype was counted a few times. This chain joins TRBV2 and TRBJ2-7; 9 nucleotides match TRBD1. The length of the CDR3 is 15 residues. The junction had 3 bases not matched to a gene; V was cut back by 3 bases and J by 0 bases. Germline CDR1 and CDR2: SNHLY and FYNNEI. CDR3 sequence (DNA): TGTGCCAGCAGTGAGCGGGACAGGGCCTCCTACGAGCAGTACTTC. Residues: CASSERDRASYEQYF.

The CDR3 is CASSLSGVTTDTQYF. The CDR3 DNA follows: TGTGCCAGCAGCTTGAGCGGGGTTACCACAGATACGCAGTATTTT. The chain links TRBV7-2 to TRBJ2-3; TRBD2 agrees at 7 bases. Germline V CDR1 and CDR2: SGHTA, FQGNSA. J gave up 2 bases and V 3 bases, and 5 bases lay outside the gene matches. CDR3 length: 15 residues.

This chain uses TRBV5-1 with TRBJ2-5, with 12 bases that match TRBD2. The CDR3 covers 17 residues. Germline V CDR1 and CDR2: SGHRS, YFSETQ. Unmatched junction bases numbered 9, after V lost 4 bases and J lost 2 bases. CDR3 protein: CASSPSTSGGPQETQYF. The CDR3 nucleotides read TGCGCCAGCAGCCCTTCGACTAGCGGGGGCCCTCAAGAGACCCAGTACTTC.

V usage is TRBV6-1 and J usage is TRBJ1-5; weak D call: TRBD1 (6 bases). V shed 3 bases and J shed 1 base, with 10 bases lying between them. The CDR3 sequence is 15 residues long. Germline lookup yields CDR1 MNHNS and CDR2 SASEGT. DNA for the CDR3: TGTGCCAGCAGTGAGTCCAGGGGAAGCAATCAGCCCCAGCATTTT. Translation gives CASSESRGSNQPQHF.

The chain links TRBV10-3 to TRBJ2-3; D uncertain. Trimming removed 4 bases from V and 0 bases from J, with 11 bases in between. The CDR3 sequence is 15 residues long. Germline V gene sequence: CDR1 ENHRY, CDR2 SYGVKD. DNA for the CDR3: TGTGCCATCAGTGTTAGTACACTGAGCACAGATACGCAGTATTTT. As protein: CAISVSTLSTDTQYF.

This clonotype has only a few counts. CDR3 coding DNA: TGCGCCAGCAGCCAAGTGGCGGGAGTGGGTGAGACCCAGTACTTC. This gives the protein CASSQVAGVGETQYF. The chain couples TRBV4-1 to TRBJ2-5; 7 positions agree with TRBD2. Germline lookup yields CDR1 MGHRA and CDR2 YSYEKL. CDR3 length: 15 residues. V lost 1 base, J lost 5 bases, and 7 bases stayed unmatched.

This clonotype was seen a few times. CDR3 residues: CAISESPGNEQFF. In nucleotides, the CDR3 is TGTGCCATCAGTGAGAGTCCGGGGAATGAGCAGTTCTTC. The chain carries TRBV10-3 and TRBJ2-1; TRBD2 is a possible D gene (5 bases). The CDR3 consists of 13 residues. The V end lost 2 bases, the J end lost 7 bases, and 9 bases lay between the germline ends. Per the germline V gene, CDR1 is ENHRY and CDR2 is SYGVKD.

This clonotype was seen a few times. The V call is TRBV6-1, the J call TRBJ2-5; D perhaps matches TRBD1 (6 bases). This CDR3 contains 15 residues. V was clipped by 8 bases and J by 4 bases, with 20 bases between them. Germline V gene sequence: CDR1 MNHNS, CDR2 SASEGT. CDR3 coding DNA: TGTGCCAGCCACCCCTCGGACAGATCGAGAGAGACCCAGTACTTC. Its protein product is CASHPSDRSRETQYF.

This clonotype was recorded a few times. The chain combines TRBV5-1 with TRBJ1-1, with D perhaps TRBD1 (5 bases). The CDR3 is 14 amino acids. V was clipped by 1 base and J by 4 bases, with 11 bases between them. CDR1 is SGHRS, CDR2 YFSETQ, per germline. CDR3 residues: CASSLLGQGTEAFF. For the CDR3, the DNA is TGCGCCAGCAGCTTGCTGGGGCAGGGCACTGAAGCTTTCTTT.

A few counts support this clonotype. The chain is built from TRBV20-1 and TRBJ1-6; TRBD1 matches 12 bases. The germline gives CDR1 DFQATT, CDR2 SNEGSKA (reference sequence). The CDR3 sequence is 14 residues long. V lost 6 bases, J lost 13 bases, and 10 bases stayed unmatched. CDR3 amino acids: CSASKGTGGSPLHF. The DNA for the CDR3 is TGCAGTGCCTCCAAGGGGACAGGGGGCTCCCCCCTCCACTTT.

As DNA, the CDR3 is TGCAGCGTTACAGGGGGACTAGCGGGATCCTACGAGCAGTACTTC. As protein: CSVTGGLAGSYEQYF. The V and J genes are TRBV29-1 and TRBJ2-7, with 13 positions matching TRBD2. Germline V lookup: CDR1 SQVTM, CDR2 ANQGSEA. V lost 5 bases and J lost 1; bases outside the gene matches: 5. The CDR3 runs 15 residues.

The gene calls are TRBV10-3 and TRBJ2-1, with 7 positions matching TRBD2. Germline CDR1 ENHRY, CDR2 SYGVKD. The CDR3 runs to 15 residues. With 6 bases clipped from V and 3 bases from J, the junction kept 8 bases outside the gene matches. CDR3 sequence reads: CAISLRAGDYNEQFF. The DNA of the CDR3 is TGTGCCATCAGCCTACGGGCGGGGGACTACAATGAGCAGTTCTTC.